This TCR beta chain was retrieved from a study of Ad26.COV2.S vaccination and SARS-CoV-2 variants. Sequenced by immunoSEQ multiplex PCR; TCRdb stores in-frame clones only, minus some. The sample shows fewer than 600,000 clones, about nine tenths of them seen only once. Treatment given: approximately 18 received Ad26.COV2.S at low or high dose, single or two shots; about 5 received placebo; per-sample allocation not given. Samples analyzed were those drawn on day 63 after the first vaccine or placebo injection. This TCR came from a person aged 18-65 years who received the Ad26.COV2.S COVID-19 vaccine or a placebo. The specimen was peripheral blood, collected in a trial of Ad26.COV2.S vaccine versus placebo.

The CDR3 loop is CASSLNGVLSETQYF. DNA of the CDR3: TGTGCCAGCAGCTTAAATGGGGTCCTGTCGGAGACCCAGTACTTC. The rearrangement uses TRBV11-1 and TRBJ2-5, with no clear D. Germline assignment: CDR1 SGHAT and CDR2 FQDESV (reference sequence). V was shortened by 2 bases and J by 5 bases, with 15 bases between the two germline ends. The CDR3 is 15 residues long.